The rows below give T cell receptor beta chains drawn from one sample of a study of blood T cells in healthy people across ages. Via MiXCR, TCRdb re-called the 5' RACE reads, giving one row per CDR3 protein. The sample carries around 1,500,000 distinct CDR3 sequences, about 43% recorded once. The sequencing sample was made of blood. These receptors were collected from a woman younger than 35 in good health. Each CDR3 is given with its conserved first and last residue. A D gene is named only where the DNA matches it firmly. Size is stated for part of the rows, as once, few or many counts, or as a class when the clone is expanded.

V gene	D gene	clone size	J gene	CDR3 DNA	CDR3 protein
TRBV14	TRBD1	few	TRBJ2-4	TGTGCCAGCAGCCTGACAGGGGCCATTCAGTACTTC	CASSLTGAIQYF
TRBV21-1	-	once	TRBJ1-1	TGTGCCAGCAGCGGTCGGGACAGGGGAAGAACTGAAGCTTTCTTT	CASSGRDRGRTEAFF
TRBV7-6	TRBD2	-	TRBJ2-7	TGTGCCAGTAGCTTAGCGCTAGCGGTGGACGAGCAGTACTTC	CASSLALAVDEQYF
TRBV28	-	once	TRBJ2-3	TGTGCCACCCTAGAGGCGGAAAGCACAGATACGCAGTATTTT	CATLEAESTDTQYF
TRBV4-1	-	-	TRBJ1-1	TGCGCCAGCAGCCAATATAGCGTGCGCACTGAAGCTTTCTTT	CASSQYSVRTEAFF
TRBV20-1	-	few	TRBJ2-4	TGCAGTGCTAGCCCCGGGCTCGTTACCAAAAACATTCAGTACTTC	CSASPGLVTKNIQYF
TRBV20-1	-	-	TRBJ1-5	TGCAGTGCTAGGGACGCCTACAGGGAGGCGGTATCCCCCCAGCATTTT	CSARDAYREAVSPQHF
TRBV25-1	-	few	TRBJ2-1	TGTGCCAGCAGTGAATTCGGAGGGAGAACGAATGAGCAGTTCTTC	CASSEFGGRTNEQFF
TRBV7-2	TRBD1	-	TRBJ2-5	TGTGCCAGCAGGTCGAACAGGGGGAACCAAGAGACCCAGTACTTC	CASRSNRGNQETQYF
TRBV6-2/TRBV6-3	-	few	TRBJ2-3	TGTGCCAGCGTGGCAAGACAGGCTGACACAGATACGCAGTATTTT	CASVARQADTDTQYF